This T cell receptor (beta chain) was sequenced during a study of shared clonotypes between healthy human individuals (dated by TCRdb to 2020 to 2021). Concerning the study at large: Three men and two women, aged 18 to 49 years, made up the cohort. Per donor, three plates each were used for CD4 naive and CD4 memory, two for CD8 naive, and one for CD8 memory. To estimate repertoire size and how much clonotype sharing occurs between individuals, the study deeply sequenced the blood TCR repertoires of several healthy adults. Libraries were prepared and TCR repertoires were sequenced by different laboratories using diverse techniques, in order to increase sequencing depth and limit assay-specific biases. Each donor's leukapheresis produced roughly between roughly 0.85 and 9.5 billion PBMCs.

Study-wide conclusions, independent of this receptor: Because the study included a small number of donors, the genetic and exposure-history diversity represented was limited. Clonotypes shared by all four sorted-subset donors showed higher generation probabilities than non-shared clonotypes. Naive subsets generally had larger estimated clonotype richness than memory subsets did. Rarefaction of sorted-subset datasets indicated incomplete sequencing despite the large sequencing depth. Based on pairwise subsampling, the degree of clonotype sharing among donors was expected to be affected by sequencing depth. Sampling was restricted to blood, and TCR repertoires in tissue are likely to differ from TCR repertoires in blood. Across four donors, roughly 5% of naive CD4, roughly 3.3% of naive CD8, about 2.3% of memory CD4, and about 0.4% of memory CD8 clonotypes were shared.

Of note for this clone: The antigen this receptor binds is unknown. No per-base quality is available; no much larger clone lies one base away.

From cysteine to phenylalanine, the CDR3 is 15 amino acids long. This entry keeps only the CDR3 DNA: 45 bases, framed from base 1. At the junction V is shortened by 7 bases and J by 4 bases; bases outside the gene matches: 11. According to the germline V gene, CDR1 reads SNHLY and CDR2 reads FYNNEI. Using the deep immunoSEQ assay, TCR CDR3 regions were amplified from genomic DNA by multiplex PCR. For each cell subset, the extracted genomic DNA was distributed evenly across all wells of several immunoSEQ 96-well plates, and each plate served as one replicate. Each replicate PCR for sorted subsets received around 0.2 ug genomic DNA, equal to 28,000 or so T cell genomes. The purified libraries were quantified using a Qubit 3.0 fluorometer, sized with a Bioanalyzer 2100, and then quantified again using the KAPA Library Quantification kit. Every immunoSEQ 96-well plate was sequenced on a dedicated single-read 150-cycle Illumina NextSeq 550 flow cell. Per the authors' processing: Because the immunoSEQ output included only junctional sequences and no quality scores, the filtering could not be the same as the filtering used for full-length reads. Sequences were annotated with PyIR, a Python wrapper for IgBLAST v1.9, and V/J genes and CDR3 were assigned using IMGT germline references. Reads with weak V/J assignments (E-value above 1e-6), missing CDR3, stop codons, out-of-frame junctions, or ambiguous translated residues were removed. A V3J clonotype was defined by an identical inferred V gene, J gene, and CDR3 amino acid sequence. The percentage overlap between two repertoires was calculated by dividing the number of shared unique clonotypes by the size of the smaller repertoire. RTK rarefaction, the Chao1 estimator, and Recon v2.1 estimates of unobserved clonotypes were used to assess repertoire richness. OLGA was used to compute generation probabilities for all TCRbeta clonotypes that the gDNA method yielded from a few donors. TCRdb stores this immuneACCESS table with in-frame sequences only. Part of the clones is absent; in the studies checked, under half of the shortfall reflects unresolved V genes, and no reason is known for the rest. V, J and clone size are those of that table, while D and trimming were read from the DNA. Recorded for this sample are about 2.1 million clones; 85% to 95% of them occurred a single time. Around 1.7% of the sample is taken by the ten largest.

CD8 naive samples consisted of CD45RO-negative cells that were positively selected for CCR7, yielding a CD45RA+CCR7+ population without TemRA cells. The donors were healthy, HIV-negative adults with no recently reported acute infections or vaccinations. Every donor was a Caucasian adult residing in Nashville, Tennessee, USA. Blood was obtained by leukapheresis, after which PBMCs were separated by Ficoll-Histopaque density gradient centrifugation and cryopreserved in liquid nitrogen vapor phase. Purity and quantity of every magnetically sorted T cell population were checked by analytical flow cytometry. Genomic DNA was isolated from each sorted fraction and quantified by UV absorbance on a Nanodrop 2000c.

The sample taken for sequencing was naive CD8+ T cells from PBMCs. According to the study, the label for this sample's cell subset or site signals: CD45RA+CCR7+. The sequence is built from TRBV2 and TRBJ1-2; 8 bases in the middle match TRBD1. The TCR sequence derives from a young man in good health. Some clones in this sample may be carry-over from other donors' samples. The nucleotide sequence reads TGTGCCAGCACCGAGTGGGGAGACAGGGGCTATGGCTACACCTTC. It codes for CASTEWGDRGYGYTF.